Each of the 6 T cell receptor beta chains below was sequenced from the same sample in a study of control samples from healthy donors and cancer patients. TCRdb's copy holds only in-frame clones and misses some; the assay was immunoSEQ multiplex PCR. Of approximately 97,000 clones listed, 85% to 90% are singletons. Material for sequencing was blood. The origin of the receptors is a young man in good health.

V is TRBV7-9 and J is TRBJ2-2; D ambiguous. This CDR3 is built from 14 residues. Germline CDR1 SEHNR, CDR2 FQNEAQ (reference sequence). V dropped 5 bases and J dropped 3 bases, with 10 bases sitting between them. The CDR3: CASSVRWDTGELFF. The CDR3 DNA reads TGTGCCAGCAGCGTCCGGTGGGACACCGGGGAGCTGTTTTTT.

In its sample, this clone was seen a few times. The rearrangement uses TRBV5-6 and TRBJ2-7; TRBD2 might be the D (6 bases). Trimming cost V 4 bases and J 3 bases, with 14 bases left between them. The CDR3 spans 14 residues. Germline V gives CDR1 SGHDT, CDR2 YYEEEE. The CDR3 here is CASSPGLSFYEQYF. In DNA form, the CDR3 reads TGTGCCAGCAGCCCGGGACTGAGCTTCTACGAGCAGTACTTC. Filled out from reference TRBV5-6 and TRBJ2-7, the complete variable domain reads DAGVTQSPTHLIKTRGQQVTLRCSPKSGHDTVSWYQQALGQGPQFIFQYYEEEERQRGNFPDRFSGHQFPNYSSELNVNALLLGDSALYLCASSPGLSFYEQYFGPGTRLTVT.

This chain links TRBV3-1 (or the pseudogene TRBV3-2) with TRBJ1-3, with D maybe TRBD1 (6 bases). V was trimmed by 4 bases and J by 3 bases, leaving 16 bases between them. The CDR3 is made up of 16 amino acids. Germline V gene sequence: CDR1 LGHDT, CDR2 YNNKEL (reference sequence). The CDR3 DNA is TGTGCCAGCAGCCGGAGGGGGTCCCCGAGTGGAAACACCATATATTTT. It specifies CASSRRGSPSGNTIYF.

This chain joins TRBV28 and TRBJ1-2; 12 bases fit TRBD1. The ends lost 4 bases at V and 8 bases at J; junction bases unmatched: 5. The CDR3 spans 14 residues. From germline, CDR1 is MDHEN and CDR2 SYDVKM. CDR3 amino acids: CASSSGTGGAGYTF. The CDR3, as DNA: TGTGCCAGCAGTTCCGGGACAGGGGGCGCAGGCTACACCTTC.

The rearrangement links TRBV6-5 to TRBJ2-5; D could derive from TRBD1 or TRBD2 (6 bases each). The CDR3 consists of 13 residues. CDR1 MNHEY and CDR2 SVGAGI come from the germline V gene. Trimming stripped 7 bases from V and 5 bases from J, with 14 bases between. The CDR3 DNA reads as TGTGCCAGCATCTTTGGAGGGGGGGAGACCCAGTACTTC. Residues: CASIFGGGETQYF.

The J gene is TRBJ1-6, the V gene TRBV7-3; D is unresolved. Germline-derived CDR1 and CDR2 are SGHTA and FQGTGA. The V gene lost 2 bases and the J gene lost 12 bases, with 14 bases spanning the gap. CDR3 length: 14 amino acids. CDR3: CASSLAATSLPLHF. In nucleotides, the CDR3 is TGTGCCAGCAGCTTAGCGGCAACGTCGCTACCCCTCCACTTT.